This T cell receptor beta chain appears in the sequencing data of a study of vaccination and CD4 T cells after COVID-19. V dropped 1 base and J dropped 4 bases, with 10 bases sitting between them. This CDR3 spans 14 amino acids. Germline CDR1 reads SGHAT; CDR2 reads FQNNGV. Once obtained from cultured CD4+ T cells, the DNA was sequenced using the Oncomine TCR Beta short-read assay. TCRdb processed the PCR reads anew with MiXCR; each CDR3 protein has one entry. The data show fewer than 20,000 distinct CDR3 sequences, around 47% seen once. Time point given: late sampling 161 to 241 days after vaccination in a few convalescent patients. Specified treatment: roughly 10-day PBMC culture with coronavirus spike peptide pools or control peptides (ViraFEST assay). Points on this clonotype: Its antigen is unknown.

Sequences were derived from CD4+ T cells from blood, cultured in vitro, sampled about 7 months after SARS-CoV-2 vaccination. This sequence was found in a human donor who had recovered from COVID-19. The chain has TRBV11-2 and TRBJ1-1; no clear D gene. This CDR3 reads CASSLARGITEAFF. CDR3 in DNA: TGTGCCAGCAGCTTAGCGCGGGGTATCACTGAAGCTTTCTTT.